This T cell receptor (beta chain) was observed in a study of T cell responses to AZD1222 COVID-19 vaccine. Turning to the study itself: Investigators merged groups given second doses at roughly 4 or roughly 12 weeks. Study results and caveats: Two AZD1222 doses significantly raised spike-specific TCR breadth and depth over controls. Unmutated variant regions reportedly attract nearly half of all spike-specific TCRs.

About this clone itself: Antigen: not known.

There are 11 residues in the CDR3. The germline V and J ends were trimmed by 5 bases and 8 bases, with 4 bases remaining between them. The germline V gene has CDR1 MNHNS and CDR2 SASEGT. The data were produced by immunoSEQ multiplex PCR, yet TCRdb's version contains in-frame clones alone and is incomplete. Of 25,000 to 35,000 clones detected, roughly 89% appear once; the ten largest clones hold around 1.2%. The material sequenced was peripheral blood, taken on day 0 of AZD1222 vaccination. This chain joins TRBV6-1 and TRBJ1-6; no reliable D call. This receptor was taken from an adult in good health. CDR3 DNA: TGTGCCAGCAGTCACGATTCACCCCTCCACTTT. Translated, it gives CASSHDSPLHF.